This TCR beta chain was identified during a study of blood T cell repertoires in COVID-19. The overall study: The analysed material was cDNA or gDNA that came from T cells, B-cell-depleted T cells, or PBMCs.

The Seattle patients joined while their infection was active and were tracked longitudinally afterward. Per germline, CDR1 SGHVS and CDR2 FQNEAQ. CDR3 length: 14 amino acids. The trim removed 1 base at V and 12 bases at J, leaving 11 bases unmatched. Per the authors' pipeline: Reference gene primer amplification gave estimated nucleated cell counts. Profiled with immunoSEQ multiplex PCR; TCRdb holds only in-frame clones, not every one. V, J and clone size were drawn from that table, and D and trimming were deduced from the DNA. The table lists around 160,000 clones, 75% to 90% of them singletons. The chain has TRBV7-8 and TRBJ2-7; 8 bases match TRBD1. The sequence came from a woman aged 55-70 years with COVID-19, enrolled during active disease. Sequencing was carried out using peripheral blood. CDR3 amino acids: CASSLGGDRPPGYF. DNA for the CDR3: TGTGCCAGCAGCTTAGGTGGGGACAGGCCTCCGGGGTACTTC. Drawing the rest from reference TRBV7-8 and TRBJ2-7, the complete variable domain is GAGVSQSPRYKVAKRGQDVALRCDPISGHVSLFWYQQALGQGPEFLTYFQNEAQLDKSGLPSDRFFAERPEGSVSTLKIQRTQQEDSAVYLCASSLGGDRPPGYFGPGTRLTVT.